This entry is about one T cell receptor beta chain. Researchers sorted participants into cohorts using their self-reported clinical history. This sample stems from a study of blood T cell repertoires in COVID-19. In the study overall: Samples taken during acute and convalescent COVID-19 were collected in the United States, Italy and Spain. PBMCs, B-cell-depleted T cells, or T cells were the source of the cDNA or gDNA that made up the material.

The germline V and J ends were trimmed by 5 bases and 0 bases, with 13 bases remaining between them. This CDR3 has 15 amino acids. CDR1 is SGHTA, CDR2 FQGNSA, per germline. The table came from immunoSEQ multiplex PCR; TCRdb's copy has only in-frame clones and leaves some out. The data show about 250,000 clones, approximately 86% seen once. Sequencing was done on a sample of PBMCs or T cells enriched from blood (not recorded which). This chain uses TRBV7-2 with TRBJ1-1; tentatively, D is TRBD1 (6 bases). This clonotype originated in a woman aged 30 to 39 with acute COVID-19. The CDR3 coding sequence is TGTGCCAGCAGCGGGACCGGGACACTGAACACTGAAGCTTTCTTT. The encoded protein is CASSGTGTLNTEAFF.